A selection of T cell receptor beta chains follows, all from one sample in a study of cytomegalovirus exposure and HLA in healthy donors. Libraries were prepared by immunoSEQ multiplex PCR; TCRdb keeps only in-frame clonotypes and omits some of them. Counted here are some 180,000 clones, roughly 85% occurring once; the ten biggest clones make up about 4.6%. Material for sequencing was PBMCs. These receptors were collected from a woman aged 25 to 39 in good health and CMV-seropositive. The CDR3 runs from the conserved cysteine through the conserved F or W. A D gene is named only where the DNA matches it firmly. Only some rows state a clone size, as once, few, many or a class for expanded clones.

V gene	D gene	clone size	J gene	CDR3 protein	CDR3 DNA
TRBV6-8	TRBD2	-	TRBJ2-5	CASSYSLAGAPTQETQYF	TGTGCCAGCAGTTACTCTCTAGCGGGAGCACCTACACAAGAGACCCAGTACTTC
TRBV7-8	-	-	TRBJ1-1	CASSYGTLPREAFF	TGTGCCAGCAGCTACGGGACACTCCCGAGGGAAGCTTTCTTT
TRBV19	-	-	TRBJ1-5	CASSIHREGQPQHF	TGTGCCAGTAGTATACACAGGGAGGGCCAGCCCCAGCATTTT
TRBV11-3	TRBD2	-	TRBJ2-4	CASSDGGYGNIQYF	TGTGCCAGCAGCGACGGGGGGTACGGAAACATTCAGTACTTC
TRBV5-4	TRBD1	-	TRBJ1-1	CASRRDLTGDTEAFF	TGTGCCAGCAGGCGTGATCTAACAGGGGACACTGAAGCTTTCTTT
TRBV10-3	TRBD1	-	TRBJ2-7	CAISPGQGAYEQYF	TGTGCCATCAGCCCGGGACAGGGGGCCTACGAGCAGTACTTC
TRBV10-3	TRBD2	-	TRBJ2-7	CAISETSSGSGEQYF	TGTGCCATCAGTGAGACGTCTAGCGGGAGTGGTGAGCAGTACTTC
TRBV29-1	-	few	TRBJ1-1	CSVVEMDTEAFF	TGCAGCGTAGTAGAGATGGACACTGAAGCTTTCTTT
TRBV4-3	TRBD2	once	TRBJ2-5	CASSARGRAGAGETQYF	TGCGCCAGCAGCGCACGCGGGAGGGCTGGGGCGGGGGAGACCCAGTACTTC
TRBV11-2	-	few	TRBJ1-4	CASSLQGEKLFF	TGTGCCAGCAGCCTACAGGGAGAAAAACTGTTTTTT
TRBV5-1	TRBD1	-	TRBJ2-2	CASYSRTGDRELFF	TGCGCCAGCTATTCTAGGACAGGGGACCGGGAGCTGTTTTTT
TRBV4-3	TRBD1	-	TRBJ2-7	CASSQDKGAVYEQYF	TGCGCCAGCAGCCAAGATAAGGGGGCGGTCTACGAGCAGTACTTC
TRBV7-9	-	-	TRBJ2-2	CASSPDTGELFF	TGTGCCAGCAGCCCGGACACCGGGGAGCTGTTTTTT
TRBV5-1	TRBD2	-	TRBJ2-7	CASSFLAGDNYEQYF	TGCGCCAGCAGCTTCCTAGCGGGAGATAATTACGAGCAGTACTTC
TRBV27	TRBD2	-	TRBJ2-1	CASSPPGGVRRGNEQFF	TGTGCCAGCAGTCCCCCCGGGGGGGTCCGGAGGGGCAATGAGCAGTTCTTC
TRBV11-2	-	few	TRBJ2-4	CASSLSGTGKNIQYF	TGTGCCAGCAGCTTATCCGGGACTGGGAAAAACATTCAGTACTTC
TRBV10-2	-	-	TRBJ2-7	CASGGRPYEQYF	TGCGCCAGTGGGGGCAGGCCCTACGAGCAGTACTTC
TRBV5-6	-	once	TRBJ1-6	CASSSDGGGSPLHF	TGTGCCAGCAGTTCGGACGGAGGTGGGTCACCCCTCCACTTT
TRBV10-3	TRBD2	-	TRBJ2-7	CAISEETSDEQYF	TGTGCCATCAGTGAGGAGACTAGCGACGAGCAGTACTTC
TRBV6-5	-	-	TRBJ2-7	CASSYSAGLAYEQYF	TGTGCCAGCAGTTACTCGGCAGGGCTGGCTTACGAGCAGTACTTC
TRBV6-6	TRBD1	-	TRBJ1-2	CASRPGQGNYGYTF	TGTGCCAGCAGACCTGGACAGGGCAACTATGGCTACACCTTC
TRBV27	-	few	TRBJ1-2	CASPLCRDYGYTF	TGTGCCAGCCCTTTGTGCCGGGACTATGGCTACACCTTC
TRBV7-7	-	-	TRBJ2-5	CASSRTIGQETQYF	TGTGCCAGCAGCCGGACTATCGGACAAGAGACCCAGTACTTC
TRBV9	-	-	TRBJ2-3	CASRGPSTDTQYF	TGTGCCAGTAGGGGCCCTTCCACAGATACGCAGTATTTT
TRBV10-3	TRBD1	-	TRBJ2-6	CAISDLQGPGANVLTF	TGTGCCATCAGTGATCTACAGGGGCCCGGGGCCAACGTCCTGACTTTC
TRBV9	-	-	TRBJ1-1	CASRRGYTEAFF	TGTGCCAGCAGGCGGGGGTACACTGAAGCTTTCTTT
TRBV10-1	TRBD1	once	TRBJ2-1	CASSTGGGWNEQFF	TGCGCCAGCAGTACAGGGGGCGGGTGGAATGAGCAGTTCTTC
TRBV10-3	-	-	TRBJ2-3	CAISESSGVTQYF	TGTGCCATCAGTGAGTCGTCAGGGGTGACGCAGTATTTT
TRBV6-5	-	-	TRBJ1-5	CASSPDTSSYQPQHF	TGTGCCAGCAGTCCTGATACGAGCTCGTATCAGCCCCAGCATTTT
TRBV10-2	-	-	TRBJ2-5	CASSFVGITGETQYF	TGCGCCAGCAGTTTCGTCGGGATAACGGGAGAGACCCAGTACTTC
TRBV27	-	few	TRBJ2-1	CATYMRTQRNYNEQFF	TGTGCCACCTACATGAGGACTCAAAGGAATTACAATGAGCAGTTCTTC
TRBV19	TRBD2	-	TRBJ2-1	CASEGLAGVLSYNEQFF	TGTGCCAGTGAGGGACTAGCGGGAGTCCTCTCCTACAATGAGCAGTTCTTC
TRBV18	-	-	TRBJ1-5	CASSPGGNQPQHF	TGTGCCAGCTCACCCGGGGGTAATCAGCCCCAGCATTTT
TRBV4-2	TRBD2	-	TRBJ2-7	CASSQDFTSGGTVLSYEQYF	TGTGCCAGCAGCCAAGATTTCACTAGCGGGGGCACTGTCCTCTCCTACGAGCAGTACTTC
TRBV30	TRBD2	-	TRBJ2-2	CAWTSGTFTGELFF	TGTGCCTGGACTAGCGGGACGTTCACCGGGGAGCTGTTTTTT
TRBV6-5	TRBD1	-	TRBJ1-3	CASSPPRGRGNTIYF	TGTGCCAGCAGCCCCCCCAGGGGGCGCGGAAACACCATATATTTT
TRBV7-2	TRBD2	-	TRBJ2-1	CASSLGAGGGPSDEQFF	TGTGCCAGCAGCTTAGGGGCCGGGGGGGGGCCTTCGGATGAGCAGTTCTTC
TRBV27	TRBD2	few	TRBJ2-3	CASSSRLAGMADTQYF	TGTGCCAGCAGTTCTCGACTAGCGGGGATGGCAGATACGCAGTATTTT
TRBV7-9	-	-	TRBJ2-3	CASSPRGDTPEDTQYF	TGTGCCAGCAGCCCGCGAGGAGATACTCCCGAGGATACGCAGTATTTT
TRBV2	TRBD1	-	TRBJ1-2	CASWSLDRGVDGYTF	TGTGCCAGCTGGTCTCTAGACAGGGGAGTAGATGGCTACACCTTC
TRBV4-3	TRBD2	-	TRBJ2-1	CASSQFPGLAGEADEQFF	TGCGCCAGCAGCCAATTCCCTGGACTAGCGGGAGAGGCGGATGAGCAGTTCTTC
TRBV9	TRBD1	-	TRBJ2-7	CASSDARTGGASQQYF	TGTGCCAGCAGCGACGCGCGGACAGGGGGCGCGAGCCAGCAGTACTTC
TRBV10-3	TRBD2	-	TRBJ2-7	CATTTGLAGPYEQYF	TGTGCCACAACCACTGGACTAGCAGGACCCTACGAGCAGTACTTC
TRBV4-1	TRBD2	-	TRBJ2-2	CASSHGVAGAVTGELFF	TGCGCCAGCAGCCATGGAGTAGCGGGAGCCGTCACCGGGGAGCTGTTTTTT
TRBV7-9	-	-	TRBJ1-1	CASSSSFAGHTEAFF	TGTGCCAGCAGCTCTAGCTTTGCGGGTCACACTGAAGCTTTCTTT
TRBV5-4	-	-	TRBJ1-1	CAARAALHAEAFF	TGTGCCGCCAGGGCAGCCCTGCACGCTGAAGCTTTCTTT
TRBV19	-	-	TRBJ2-1	CATAPGGSYNEQFF	TGTGCCACCGCGCCCGGCGGATCCTACAATGAGCAGTTCTTC
TRBV5-6	-	-	TRBJ1-1	CASSLNTEAFF	TGTGCCAGCAGCCTTAATACTGAAGCTTTCTTT
TRBV27	-	-	TRBJ2-7	CASSFFSSYEQYF	TGTGCCAGCAGTTTCTTCAGCTCCTACGAGCAGTACTTC
TRBV10-1	TRBD1	-	TRBJ2-1	CASSEALTGVNEQFF	TGCGCCAGCAGTGAGGCCTTGACAGGGGTGAATGAGCAGTTCTTC
TRBV14	-	once	TRBJ1-4	CASSQDLGAEKLFF	TGTGCCAGCAGCCAAGATTTAGGAGCAGAAAAACTGTTTTTT
TRBV20-1	-	once	TRBJ1-1	CSAERGTEAFF	TGCAGTGCCGAAAGGGGCACTGAAGCTTTCTTT
TRBV5-1	TRBD2	-	TRBJ2-2	CASSLRPSGDTGELFF	TGCGCCAGCAGCTTGAGGCCTAGCGGGGATACCGGGGAGCTGTTTTTT
TRBV5-1	-	-	TRBJ2-2	CASSTPEGNTGELFF	TGCGCCAGCAGCACACCCGAGGGTAACACCGGGGAGCTGTTTTTT
TRBV6-1	TRBD1	-	TRBJ2-7	CASSDRDRSSYEQYF	TGTGCCAGCAGCGACAGGGACAGGAGCTCCTACGAGCAGTACTTC